This entry describes one T cell receptor beta chain. Per the germline V gene, CDR1 is SNHLY and CDR2 is FYNNEI. The V and J ends lost 1 base and 9 bases respectively, with 4 bases between them. The CDR3 has 11 amino acids. The data belong to a study of blood T cell repertoires in COVID-19. Study in general: From the United States, Italy and Spain came samples of acute and convalescent COVID-19.

How the authors handled the data: Amplification of reference gene primers provided the estimated nucleated cell counts. The table came from immunoSEQ multiplex PCR; TCRdb's copy has only in-frame clones and leaves some out. The V and J calls and clone size come from that table; D and trimming were worked out from the DNA. The sample lists roughly 290,000 clones, around 87% occurring once. The sample comprised peripheral blood. The clonotype originates from a woman aged 45-65 years who had recovered from COVID-19. V and J are TRBV2 and TRBJ2-1; D not resolved. CDR3 DNA: TGTGCCAGCAGTGAAGGGCCTGAGCAGTTCTTC. Translated: CASSEGPEQFF.